The rows below give T cell receptor beta chains drawn from one sample of a study of shared T cell receptors in the human thymus. Sequencing used immunoSEQ multiplex PCR; TCRdb keeps in-frame clones, though not all of them. The data show about 380,000 clones, just under 95% seen once. The sequenced sample consisted of thymocytes. The receptors stem from a human donor. CDR3s include the opening cysteine and the closing phenylalanine or tryptophan. The D gene is left open where the match is weak. Clone size appears in some rows only: once, few, many, or a class for an expanded clone.

D gene: TRBD1; J gene: TRBJ1-1; clone size: NA; V gene: TRBV30; CDR3 DNA: TGTGCCTGTAGACAGGGACGTGGGGTGGCTTTCTTT; CDR3 protein: CACRQGRGVAFF
D gene: NA; J gene: TRBJ2-3; clone size: NA; V gene: TRBV10-3; CDR3 DNA: TGTGCCATCAGTGAAAGTAGCACAGATACGCAGTATTTT; CDR3 protein: CAISESSTDTQYF
D gene: NA; J gene: TRBJ2-4; clone size: NA; V gene: TRBV28; CDR3 DNA: TGTGCCAGCAGTTTGAGGACTCCCCTAGCCAAAAACATTCAGTACTTC; CDR3 protein: CASSLRTPLAKNIQYF
D gene: NA; J gene: TRBJ2-2; clone size: NA; V gene: TRBV7-9; CDR3 DNA: TGTGCCAGCAGCTTGCCCGGGGCCGGGGAGCTGTTTTTT; CDR3 protein: CASSLPGAGELFF
D gene: NA; J gene: TRBJ1-1; clone size: few; V gene: TRBV20-1; CDR3 DNA: TGCAGTGGAGGGCACACTGAAGCTTTCTTT; CDR3 protein: CSGGHTEAFF
D gene: TRBD1; J gene: TRBJ1-4; clone size: NA; V gene: TRBV6-1; CDR3 DNA: TGTGCCAGCAGTGACCGGACAGGCGGCGAGGGGAATGAAAAACTGTTTTTT; CDR3 protein: CASSDRTGGEGNEKLFF
D gene: NA; J gene: TRBJ2-5; clone size: NA; V gene: TRBV4-2; CDR3 DNA: TGTGCCAGCAGCGGCCGGGAGACCCAGTACTTC; CDR3 protein: CASSGRETQYF
D gene: TRBD2; J gene: TRBJ2-1; clone size: NA; V gene: TRBV6-1; CDR3 DNA: TGTGCCAGCTGCCCGAGCGGGAGGTCCTACAATGAGCAGTTCTTC; CDR3 protein: CASCPSGRSYNEQFF
D gene: TRBD1; J gene: TRBJ2-3; clone size: once; V gene: TRBV7-9; CDR3 DNA: TGTGCCAGCACAAAGACAGGGACGGATACGCAGTATTTT; CDR3 protein: CASTKTGTDTQYF
D gene: NA; J gene: TRBJ1-2; clone size: NA; V gene: TRBV29-1; CDR3 DNA: TGCAGCGTTATCCGGGACACCAAGCCCTTTTCCTATGGCTACACCTTC; CDR3 protein: CSVIRDTKPFSYGYTF
D gene: NA; J gene: TRBJ2-7; clone size: NA; V gene: TRBV6-1; CDR3 DNA: TGTGCCAGCAGTGGCCGGGACAAGAGGTACGAGCAGTACTTC; CDR3 protein: CASSGRDKRYEQYF
D gene: TRBD1; J gene: TRBJ1-5; clone size: NA; V gene: TRBV28; CDR3 DNA: TGTGCCAGCAGTTCCTCAGGGGGGAATCAGCCCCAGCATTTT; CDR3 protein: CASSSSGGNQPQHF
D gene: TRBD1; J gene: TRBJ1-2; clone size: NA; V gene: TRBV6-6; CDR3 DNA: TGTGCCAGCCAAGGGACAGCGTATGGCTACACCTTC; CDR3 protein: CASQGTAYGYTF